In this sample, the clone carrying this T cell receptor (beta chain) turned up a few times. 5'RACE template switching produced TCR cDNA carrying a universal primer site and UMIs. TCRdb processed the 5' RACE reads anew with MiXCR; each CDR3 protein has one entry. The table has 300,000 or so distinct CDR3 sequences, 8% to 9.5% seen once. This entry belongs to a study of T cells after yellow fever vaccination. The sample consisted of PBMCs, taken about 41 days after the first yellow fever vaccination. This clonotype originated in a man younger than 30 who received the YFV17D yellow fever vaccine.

CDR3 bases: TGTGCCAGCAGCCAAGACTCAGGACTTAATCAGCCCCAGCATTTT. Residues: CASSQDSGLNQPQHF. V and J are TRBV4-2 and TRBJ1-5; D is undetermined. The germline V gene encodes CDR1 LGHNA and CDR2 YNFKEQ. The CDR3 sequence is 15 residues long. V was shortened by 0 bases and J by 4 bases, with 10 bases between the two germline ends.